Following are 8 T cell receptor beta chains from one sample sequenced in a study of T cell responses to AZD1222 COVID-19 vaccine. Produced via immunoSEQ multiplex PCR; TCRdb's table is partial and in-frame only. The sample has some 170,000 clones; 90% to 95% are singletons. Material: peripheral blood, obtained 28 days after the second AZD1222 dose. The receptors were gathered from an adult who received the AZD1222 COVID-19 vaccine.

The chain couples TRBV10-3 to TRBJ1-4; no firm D call. In germline, CDR1 is ENHRY, CDR2 SYGVKD. The CDR3 loop spans 14 amino acids. Trimming stripped 3 bases from V and 4 bases from J, with 9 bases between. DNA of the CDR3: TGTGCCATCAGTGAAGGAAACTATAATGAAAAACTGTTTTTT. Translation gives CAISEGNYNEKLFF.

This chain joins TRBV11-3 and TRBJ2-1; D remains ambiguous. This CDR3 is 15 amino acids long. Germline CDR1 reads SGHNT; CDR2 reads YENEEA. Trimming took 5 bases from V and 0 from J, leaving 11 bases between them. Written as DNA, the CDR3 is TGTGCCAGCAGCCCGAAGATGAGCTCCTACAATGAGCAGTTCTTC. The encoded protein is CASSPKMSSYNEQFF.

The genes are TRBV30 and TRBJ2-3; D call uncertain. The CDR3 extends over 13 amino acids. Germline V CDR1 and CDR2: GTSNPN, SVGIG (reference sequence). The V and J ends lost 0 bases and 0 bases respectively, with 4 bases between them. The chain's CDR3 is CAWSVGSTDTQYF. The CDR3 bases are TGTGCCTGGAGTGTGGGTAGCACAGATACGCAGTATTTT.

The V call is TRBV7-8, the J call TRBJ1-5; D is undetermined. Trimming removed 6 bases from V and 1 base from J, with 10 bases in between. The CDR3 spans 14 residues. The germline gives CDR1 SGHVS, CDR2 FQNEAQ. The CDR3 coding sequence is TGTGCCAGCAGTACCGGGCCGAGCAATCAGCCCCAGCATTTT. The encoded protein is CASSTGPSNQPQHF.

The chain carries TRBV9 and TRBJ1-2; possibly TRBD1 for D (6 bases). The CDR3 consists of 13 residues. Germline assignment: CDR1 SGDLS and CDR2 YYNGEE. Between the trimmed V and J ends, which lost 4 bases and 8 bases, there was a span of 15 bases. CDR3 DNA sequence: TGTGCCAGCAGCAACCCAGGGGCTAGGGGCTACACCTTC. Translated, it gives CASSNPGARGYTF.

The chain is built from TRBV29-1 and TRBJ2-5, with D possibly being TRBD2 (5 bases). The V end lost 7 bases, the J end lost 5 bases, and 14 bases lay between the germline ends. The CDR3 loop spans 12 amino acids. Germline loops: CDR1 SQVTM, CDR2 ANQGSEA. The CDR3 sequence is CSALAGRETQYF. The CDR3 bases are TGCAGCGCCCTGGCGGGCCGGGAGACCCAGTACTTC.

The chain employs TRBV19 and TRBJ2-2; D gene ambiguous. The length of the CDR3 is 14 residues. Germline V gene sequence: CDR1 LNHDA, CDR2 SQIVND (reference sequence). V was cut by 2 bases and J by 7 bases, with 11 bases left in between. CDR3 in amino acids: CASSIKRDGGELFF. The CDR3 DNA is TGTGCCAGTAGTATAAAACGCGATGGCGGGGAGCTGTTTTTT. The entire variable domain, with the rest obtained from reference TRBV19 and TRBJ2-2, is as follows: DGGITQSPKYLFRKEGQNVTLSCEQNLNHDAMYWYRQDPGQGLRLIYYSQIVNDFQKGDIAEGYSVSREKKESFPLTVTSAQKNPTAFYLCASSIKRDGGELFFGEGSRLTVL.

The rearrangement joins TRBV28 to TRBJ2-1, with 13 nucleotides matching TRBD2. The V and J ends lost 8 bases and 9 bases, in that order; junction bases with no gene match: 7. This CDR3 has 14 residues. The germline V gene has CDR1 MDHEN and CDR2 SYDVKM. CDR3 sequence (DNA): TGTGCCAGCGGTGGGGGGACTAGCGGGACTGAGCAGTTCTTC. Protein sequence: CASGGGTSGTEQFF.